Listed here are 8 T cell receptor beta chains from one sample, sequenced in a study of Graves' ophthalmopathy and Graves' hyperthyroidism. Transcripts of RNA were the source for amplifying TCR beta CDR3 regions. A first-round RT-PCR used HTBI primers, followed by a second-round multiplex PCR. From the multiplex PCR reads, TCRdb called clonotypes with MiXCR, one entry per CDR3 protein. The table has roughly 600,000 distinct CDR3 sequences, just under 40% seen once. The sample consisted of peripheral blood or thyroid tissue (not recorded which). Receptors were obtained from an adult man with Graves' hyperthyroidism.

For this clonotype: A read error may be the cause here, since a much bigger clone is one base away. The gene calls are TRBV7-2 and TRBJ1-2; D is perhaps TRBD1 (5 bases). Germline CDR1 SGHTA, CDR2 FQGNSA. The CDR3 covers 17 residues. V lost 2 bases, J lost 8 bases, and 24 bases lay in between. The CDR3 nucleotides read TGTGCCAGCAGCTTAATCCGTCCTTTGGGGCAGAGGGACGGCTACACCTTC. Protein product: CASSLIRPLGQRDGYTF.

The CDR3 sequence: CASSFRDLSYEQYF. The CDR3 DNA reads as TGTGCCAGCAGCTTCCGGGACCTCTCCTACGAGCAGTACTTC. V is TRBV5-4 and J is TRBJ2-7; D is perhaps TRBD1 or TRBD2 (5 bases each). Trimming took 2 bases from V and 0 from J, leaving 9 bases between them. The CDR3 is 14 amino acids. Per germline, CDR1 SGHNT and CDR2 YYREEE (reference sequence).

This clonotype was counted between two and nine times. The V call is TRBV7-2, the J call TRBJ2-3, with D tentatively TRBD2 (5 bases). CDR1 and CDR2 from the germline V gene are SGHTA and FQGNSA. Trimming left V 3 bases short and J 3 bases short, with 10 bases between. CDR3 length: 14 residues. The CDR3 loop is CASSLDSLTDTQYF. The DNA of the CDR3 is TGTGCCAGCAGCTTGGACTCCTTAACAGATACGCAGTATTTT.

The gene calls are TRBV29-1 and TRBJ1-1, with TRBD1 as a possible D gene (5 bases). Trimming left V 4 bases short and J 0 bases short, with 15 bases between. Germline V gene sequence: CDR1 SQVTM, CDR2 ANQGSEA. The CDR3 extends over 15 amino acids. CDR3 protein: CSVGAGREMNTEAFF. DNA of the CDR3: TGCAGCGTTGGGGCAGGGAGAGAAATGAACACTGAAGCTTTCTTT. The variable domain in full, completed from reference TRBV29-1 and TRBJ1-1, reads SAVISQKPSRDICQRGTSLTIQCQVDSQVTMMFWYRQQPGQSLTLIATANQGSEATYESGFVIDKFPISRPNLTFSTLTVSNMSPEDSSIYLCSVGAGREMNTEAFFGQGTRLTVV.

Of note for this clonotype: Compared with germline, one end of the junction differs, possibly owing to a read error. The rearrangement joins TRBV10-3 to TRBJ1-4; D gene unclear. CDR3 length: 13 amino acids. The V gene's germline CDR1 is ENHRY and CDR2 SYGVKD. DNA for the CDR3: TGTGCCATCAATGAGGGCGGAGATGAAAAACTGTTTTTT. Translation: CAINEGGDEKLFF.

This clonotype has ten or more counts. The chain carries TRBV5-8 and TRBJ2-2; 8 bases are shared with TRBD2. The germline gives CDR1 SGHTS, CDR2 YDEGEE. With 3 bases clipped from V and 0 bases from J, the junction kept 4 bases outside the gene matches. This CDR3 region has 16 residues. The CDR3 coding sequence is TGTGCCAGCAGCTGGGCGGGACTAGCGAACACCGGGGAGCTGTTTTTT. It specifies CASSWAGLANTGELFF.

Comment on this clonotype: This may be a read error: a much more frequent sequence differs by one nucleotide. The chain couples TRBV9 to TRBJ1-3; possible D gene TRBD1, 5 bases. The V gene lost 4 bases and the J gene lost 4 bases, with 15 bases spanning the gap. The CDR3 length is 15 residues. Looked up from germline, CDR1 is SGDLS and CDR2 is YYNGEE. The CDR3 DNA sequence: TGTGCCAGCAGCAGCCCGGCAGGGAAAGGAAACACCATATATTTT. Its translation: CASSSPAGKGNTIYF. Variable domain in full (rest from reference TRBV9 and TRBJ1-3): DSGVTQTPKHLITATGQRVTLRCSPRSGDLSVYWYQQSLDQGLQFLIQYYNGEERAKGNILERFSAQQFPDLHSELNLSSLELGDSALYFCASSSPAGKGNTIYFGEGSWLTVV.

The rearrangement uses TRBV29-1 and TRBJ1-6; D is unresolved. Between the trimmed V and J ends, which lost 8 bases and 7 bases, there was a span of 24 bases. The CDR3 length is 16 residues. The V gene's germline CDR1 is SQVTM and CDR2 ANQGSEA. This CDR3 reads CSSEVQAGYPNSPLHF. In DNA, the CDR3 is TGCAGCAGTGAAGTGCAGGCGGGATATCCGAATTCACCCCTCCACTTT.